The rows below give T cell receptor beta chains drawn from one sample of a study of blood T cell repertoires in COVID-19. Clones were read by immunoSEQ multiplex PCR, and TCRdb kept only the in-frame ones, dropping some. Of 140,000 to 150,000 clones listed, approximately 85% were seen once; the top ten hold roughly 8%. Specimen: peripheral blood. The receptors were gathered from a woman aged 60-70 years with COVID-19, enrolled during active disease. Both conserved end residues are part of each CDR3. A D gene is named only where the DNA matches it firmly. Size is stated for part of the rows, as once, few or many counts, or as a class when the clone is expanded.

>TRBV15|TRBD1|TRBJ1-4|-
CATSRNPGTATNEKLFF
TGTGCCACCAGCAGGAACCCGGGGACAGCAACTAATGAAAAACTGTTTTTT
>TRBV18|-|TRBJ2-4|-
CASSPWTSGGGAKNIQYF
TGTGCCAGCTCACCATGGACTAGTGGGGGCGGAGCCAAAAACATTCAGTACTTC
>TRBV3-1/TRBV3-2|-|TRBJ1-3|-
CASSPDSSGNTIYF
TGTGCCAGCAGTCCGGACTCCTCTGGAAACACCATATATTTT
>TRBV5-4|TRBD2|TRBJ2-3|-
CASAGLAETVGTQYF
TGTGCCAGCGCGGGACTAGCGGAAACGGTTGGTACGCAGTATTTT
>TRBV19|-|TRBJ1-6|-
CASKQIAGLYSPLHF
TGTGCCAGTAAACAAATCGCGGGACTTTATTCACCCCTCCACTTT
>TRBV6-1|TRBD2|TRBJ2-3|once
CASSESRLAGGTDTQYF
TGTGCCAGCAGTGAGTCGAGACTAGCGGGGGGCACAGATACGCAGTATTTT
>TRBV11-2|TRBD2|TRBJ2-2|once
CASSLSGGVAGELFF
TGTGCCAGCAGCTTAAGCGGGGGGGTTGCCGGGGAGCTGTTTTTT
>TRBV2|TRBD1|TRBJ2-7|-
CASNGWTGVIYEQYF
TGTGCCAGCAATGGATGGACAGGAGTAATCTACGAGCAGTACTTC
>TRBV2|TRBD2|TRBJ2-2|-
CASSVGLDSGELFF
TGTGCCAGCAGTGTGGGACTAGATTCCGGGGAGCTGTTTTTT
>TRBV28|-|TRBJ2-1|-
CASRDPRYPYNEQFF
TGTGCCAGCAGAGACCCTAGGTATCCCTACAATGAGCAGTTCTTC
>TRBV24-1|-|TRBJ1-5|-
CGRDSNQPQHF
TGCGGGAGAGATAGCAATCAGCCCCAGCATTTT
>TRBV3-1/TRBV3-2|TRBD1|TRBJ2-7|-
CASSPGQGPFYEQYF
TGTGCCAGCAGCCCAGGACAGGGGCCGTTCTACGAGCAGTACTTC
>TRBV19|TRBD2|TRBJ2-1|-
CASSIGGGASYNEQFF
TGTGCCAGTAGTATAGGCGGGGGGGCCTCCTACAATGAGCAGTTCTTC
>TRBV25-1|-|TRBJ1-2|-
CASQLTENYGYTF
TGTGCCAGCCAACTTACAGAAAACTATGGCTACACCTTC
>TRBV19|-|TRBJ2-2|-
CASSLPGLVLYTGELFF
TGTGCCAGTAGTCTCCCGGGTCTGGTACTCTACACCGGGGAGCTGTTTTTT
>TRBV6-5|-|TRBJ1-1|-
CASSYRDTHTEAFF
TGTGCCAGCAGTTATCGGGACACTCACACTGAAGCTTTCTTT
>TRBV29-1|-|TRBJ1-2|-
CSVAAGSYDYGYTF
TGCAGCGTTGCTGCAGGGTCGTATGACTATGGCTACACCTTC
>TRBV2|TRBD2|TRBJ2-1|-
CASSRAYSGGYNEQFF
TGTGCCAGCAGTCGGGCATATAGCGGGGGGTACAATGAGCAGTTCTTC
>TRBV9|TRBD1|TRBJ1-2|-
CASSEQGAPGGYTF
TGTGCCAGCAGCGAACAGGGGGCGCCGGGCGGCTACACCTTC
>TRBV9|TRBD1|TRBJ1-3|-
CASSGTGSGNTIYF
TGTGCCAGCAGCGGGACAGGCTCTGGAAACACCATATATTTT
>TRBV19|-|TRBJ1-6|few
CASSIRQENNSPLHF
TGTGCCAGTAGTATCCGACAGGAAAATAATTCACCCCTCCACTTT
>TRBV7-2|-|TRBJ1-1|-
CASSSTLTSTEAFF
TGTGCCAGCAGCTCTACCCTGACATCTACGGAAGCTTTCTTT
>TRBV2|TRBD2|TRBJ2-2|-
CASRSGTSGGAMRELFF
TGTGCCAGCAGGAGTGGTACTAGCGGGGGGGCCATGCGGGAGCTGTTTTTT
>TRBV3-1/TRBV3-2|-|TRBJ1-1|-
CASSQDAVQGGDSGNTEAFF
TGTGCCAGCAGCCAAGATGCCGTCCAGGGCGGGGATTCTGGGAACACTGAAGCTTTCTTT
>TRBV30|TRBD1|TRBJ2-7|-
CAWSSRTGPYEQYF
TGTGCCTGGAGCTCTCGGACAGGCCCCTACGAGCAGTACTTC
>TRBV18|-|TRBJ2-1|once
CASSPTGEQFF
TGTGCCAGCTCACCCACCGGTGAGCAGTTCTTC
>TRBV2|-|TRBJ1-1|-
CASSEGGLGAFF
TGTGCCAGCAGTGAGGGGGGTCTTGGAGCTTTCTTT
>TRBV18|TRBD1|TRBJ2-7|-
CASSPGTGGSYEQYF
TGTGCCAGCTCGCCCGGGACAGGGGGTTCCTACGAGCAGTACTTC
>TRBV3-1/TRBV3-2|-|TRBJ1-5|-
CASSPSGQGNQPQHF
TGTGCCAGCAGCCCCTCTGGGCAGGGTAATCAGCCCCAGCATTTT
>TRBV4-3|-|TRBJ1-3|-
CASSQDRTANSGNTIYF
TGCGCCAGCAGCCAAGATAGGACTGCTAACTCTGGAAACACCATATATTTT
>TRBV9|-|TRBJ2-7|-
CASSDNPRELGTYEQYF
TGTGCCAGCAGCGACAACCCCAGGGAACTGGGGACCTACGAGCAGTACTTC
>TRBV5-1|TRBD1|TRBJ2-7|-
CASSLGTGESYEQYF
TGCGCCAGCAGCCTCGGGACAGGGGAGTCCTACGAGCAGTACTTC
>TRBV14|TRBD2|TRBJ2-3|-
CASNRLAGGLTDTQYF
TGTGCCAGCAATCGACTAGCGGGGGGGCTCACAGATACGCAGTATTTT
>TRBV10-3|-|TRBJ1-1|-
CAVSVGGHTEAFF
TGTGCCGTTTCCGTCGGGGGTCACACTGAAGCTTTCTTT
>TRBV4-2|TRBD1|TRBJ1-1|-
CASSQAGGQDYTEAFF
TGTGCCAGCAGCCAAGCGGGGGGACAGGACTACACTGAAGCTTTCTTT
>TRBV6-2/TRBV6-3|-|TRBJ1-2|-
CASSYMEGYYGYTF
TGTGCCAGCAGTTACATGGAGGGGTACTATGGCTACACCTTC
>TRBV4-1|-|TRBJ1-2|-
CASSQGRDTAYGYTF
TGCGCCAGCAGCCAAGGACGGGACACAGCCTATGGCTACACCTTC
>TRBV11-2|-|TRBJ2-5|-
CASSLDRVAETQYF
TGTGCCAGCAGCTTAGATCGAGTAGCAGAGACCCAGTACTTC
>TRBV10-1|-|TRBJ1-5|few
CASSRQGHQPQHF
TGCGCCAGCAGCAGGCAGGGGCATCAGCCCCAGCATTTT
>TRBV11-3|TRBD1|TRBJ1-4|-
CASSLYNRGEEKLFF
TGTGCCAGCAGCTTATATAACAGGGGCGAGGAAAAACTGTTTTTT
>TRBV20-1|-|TRBJ1-2|-
CSASNRNGYTF
TGCAGTGCTAGTAACAGAAATGGCTACACCTTC
>TRBV5-8|TRBD1|TRBJ1-4|-
CATKLFGTGGSTNEKLFF
TGTGCCACCAAACTATTCGGGACAGGGGGCTCAACTAATGAAAAACTGTTTTTT
>TRBV3-1/TRBV3-2|-|TRBJ2-1|-
CASSQDRASVNEQFF
TGTGCCAGCAGCCAAGATAGGGCTAGCGTTAATGAGCAGTTCTTC
>TRBV4-3|TRBD1|TRBJ2-2|-
CASATTGSTGELFF
TGCGCCAGCGCGACGACAGGGAGTACCGGGGAGCTGTTTTTT
>TRBV10-3|-|TRBJ2-3|-
CAIKGLGASTDTQYF
TGTGCCATCAAAGGTTTAGGGGCCAGCACAGATACGCAGTATTTT
>TRBV27|-|TRBJ2-7|-
CASSLGQGRGYEQYF
TGTGCCAGCAGTTTAGGGCAGGGCAGGGGCTACGAGCAGTACTTC
>TRBV18|-|TRBJ1-2|few
CASSLNSRDYGYTF
TGTGCCAGCTCACTTAACAGTCGAGACTATGGCTACACCTTC
>TRBV5-4|TRBD1|TRBJ1-1|-
CASSSDRGREAFF
TGTGCCAGCAGCTCCGACAGGGGGCGCGAAGCTTTCTTT
>TRBV29-1|-|TRBJ1-1|-
CSFRAENTEAFF
TGCAGCTTTCGAGCCGAGAACACTGAAGCTTTCTTT
>TRBV24-1|-|TRBJ1-1|-
CATSDSRSEAFF
TGTGCCACCAGTGACTCGCGGTCTGAAGCTTTCTTT
>TRBV5-5|-|TRBJ2-3|-
CASSFFQNTDTQYF
TGTGCCAGCAGCTTTTTTCAGAATACAGATACGCAGTATTTT